This T cell receptor (beta chain) came from a study of blood T cell repertoires in COVID-19. Turning to the study itself: COVID-19 samples from acute and convalescent phases originated in the United States, Italy and Spain.

Sequencing used immunoSEQ multiplex PCR; TCRdb keeps in-frame clones, though not all of them. Here the sample spans roughly 200,000 clones, approximately 84% being singletons. V dropped 4 bases and J dropped 4; count of bases not matched to a gene: 3. The length of the CDR3 is 15 residues. CDR1 is LGHDT and CDR2 is YNNKEL in the germline V gene (reference sequence). This clone has only one observation. This rearrangement joins TRBV3-1 (or the pseudogene TRBV3-2) to TRBJ2-7, with 14 bases matching TRBD2. Sequenced input: peripheral blood. The receptor comes from a woman of 80 years or more with COVID-19, enrolled during active disease. The CDR3 reads CASSPGTSGRYEQYF. CDR3 DNA: TGTGCCAGCAGCCCCGGGACTAGCGGGAGATACGAGCAGTACTTC.